The 30 T cell receptor beta chains below were found in one sample sequenced in a study of regulatory T cells in long-lasting Graves disease. With iRepertoire HTBI primers and Arm-PCR of CDR3 regions, TCR beta libraries were built. Each CDR3 protein is one row after TCRdb ran MiXCR on the multiplex PCR reads. This table holds about 660,000 distinct CDR3 sequences, about 30% found once. Time point: persistent/refractory GD, antithyroid drugs over 5 years with positive TRAb. Following extraction of RNA from PBMCs, that RNA was used to make the TCR library. The sample was peripheral blood mononuclear cells (PBMCs), taken when the disease was refractory, from a patient treated with antithyroid drugs. These receptors came from a female donor with Graves disease.

This clonotype has more than one count but fewer than ten. This chain joins TRBV6-1 and TRBJ2-7; D remains unclear. This CDR3 comprises 12 residues. V was trimmed by 5 bases and J by 4 bases, leaving 9 bases between them. Germline CDR1 reads MNHNS; CDR2 reads SASEGT. CDR3 nucleotide sequence: TGTGCCAGCAGTCAGCAACTATACGAGCAGTACTTC. Its translation: CASSQQLYEQYF.

This clonotype was detected a few times. This rearrangement joins TRBV20-1 to TRBJ2-5, with 7 bases that match TRBD1. CDR3 size: 13 residues. Germline V gene data show CDR1 as DFQATT and CDR2 as SNEGSKA (reference sequence). The trim removed 4 bases at V and 2 bases at J, leaving 4 bases unmatched. CDR3 DNA sequence: TGCAGTGCTACCCGGGACAGACAAGAGACCCAGTACTTC. The encoded protein is CSATRDRQETQYF.

Only a few counts were recorded for this clonotype. The CDR3 nucleotides read TGCAGTGCAGCAACCGACGGGACACCTGAAGCTTTCTTT. Residues: CSAATDGTPEAFF. V is TRBV20-1 and J is TRBJ1-1; TRBD1 is a possible D gene (6 bases). The CDR3 has 13 amino acids. In germline, CDR1 is DFQATT, CDR2 SNEGSKA (reference sequence). V gave up 6 bases and J gave up 6 bases, with 17 bases separating them.

In regard to this clonotype: An end of the junction differs from the germline gene, which may be a read error. In nucleotides, the CDR3 is TGTGCCAGCGCACAGAATAGCAATCAGCTCCAGCATTTT. Translation: CASAQNSNQLQHF. This chain links TRBV6-2 or TRBV6-3 with TRBJ1-5; D unclear. CDR3 length: 13 residues. CDR1 and CDR2 from the germline V gene are MNHEY and SVGEGT.

This clonotype was observed once. One end of the junction varies from germline; a read error may be responsible. This chain joins TRBV10-1 and TRBJ2-2, with a tentative D call TRBD1 (5 bases). This CDR3 region has 14 residues. CDR1 and CDR2 (germline): WNHNN, SYGVQD (reference sequence). The CDR3 is CASSERLDTRELFF. CDR3 sequence (DNA): TGCGCCAGCAGTGAGAGGTTGGACACCAGGGAGCTGTTTTTT.

In this sample, this clonotype turned up a few times. V gene TRBV20-1 combines with J gene TRBJ1-5, with 7 bases matching TRBD1. Germline CDR1 reads DFQATT; CDR2 reads SNEGSKA (reference sequence). V lost 7 bases, J lost 2 bases, and 2 bases stayed unmatched. The CDR3 length is 12 residues. The CDR3: CSVDRGNQPQHF. The CDR3 coding sequence is TGCAGTGTCGACAGGGGCAATCAGCCCCAGCATTTT.

The chain combines TRBV6-1 with TRBJ1-1; D gene ambiguous. This CDR3 has 15 residues. Germline assignment: CDR1 MNHNS and CDR2 SASEGT. Trimming removed 4 bases from V and 0 bases from J, with 12 bases in between. The chain's CDR3 is CASSGAAIMNTEAFF. CDR3 in DNA: TGTGCCAGCAGTGGCGCAGCCATCATGAACACTGAAGCTTTCTTT.

Written as DNA, the CDR3 is TGTGCCAGCAGTTATGTGGCTCAAAACACTGAAGCTTTCTTT. It is translated as CASSYVAQNTEAFF. The J gene is TRBJ1-1, the V gene TRBV6-5; no clear D. Germline V CDR1 and CDR2: MNHEY, SVGAGI. Trimming removed 3 bases at V and 2 bases at J, with 10 bases between. This CDR3 region has 14 residues.

This clonotype was picked up a small number of times. The chain joins TRBV5-5 to TRBJ2-7; 8 bases line up with TRBD1. Germline V gene data show CDR1 as SGHKS and CDR2 as YYEKEE (reference sequence). J was trimmed by 3 bases and V by 4 bases; bases with no gene match: 9. The CDR3 is 15 residues long. The CDR3 DNA is TGTGCCAGCAGCCCAGGGACAGGTCGAGGCTACGAGCAGTACTTC. Translation gives CASSPGTGRGYEQYF.

The V and J genes are TRBV12-3 or TRBV12-4 and TRBJ1-1, with unresolved D. The CDR3 totals 14 residues. Trimming left V 7 bases short and J 3 bases short, with 15 bases between. The CDR3 nucleotides read TGTGCCAGCACCTTATTTCCCCAGGACACTGAAGCTTTCTTT. Its protein product is CASTLFPQDTEAFF.

For this clonotype: Given a much more abundant clone one base away, this may be a read error. No conserved phenylalanine or tryptophan ends this CDR3, so it is likely a read error. The V gene is TRBV28, the J gene TRBJ1-1; D may be TRBD1 (6 bases). Germline V CDR1 and CDR2: MDHEN, SYDVKM. V was clipped by 3 bases and J by 4 bases, with 12 bases between them. The CDR3 has 14 amino acids. CDR3 region: CASSLGGLTTEAFS. Here the CDR3 DNA reads TGTGCCAGCAGTTTGGGGGGCCTAACCACTGAAGCTTTCTCT.

This clonotype showed up just once. The germline gene is not matched at one end of the junction; a read error may be the cause. This chain connects TRBV30 to TRBJ1-2, with TRBD1 matching over 7 bases. The CDR3 has 12 amino acids. From germline, CDR1 is GTSNPN and CDR2 SVGIG (reference sequence). The CDR3 DNA reads as TGTGCCTGGAGTCCCGGGACAGCCTGGACTGTCTTC. Protein product: CAWSPGTAWTVF.

Many counts were recorded for this clonotype. This rearrangement joins TRBV28 to TRBJ2-5; a weak D match, TRBD2 (5 bases). This CDR3 spans 13 amino acids. V was clipped by 3 bases and J by 6 bases, with 11 bases between them. Germline V gives CDR1 MDHEN, CDR2 SYDVKM. This chain's CDR3 is CASSLEFGKTQYF. The CDR3, as DNA: TGTGCCAGCAGTTTGGAGTTCGGGAAGACCCAGTACTTC.

In its sample, this clonotype was seen many times. A much bigger clone sits one base away, suggesting this may be a read error. The V gene is TRBV3-1, the J gene TRBJ1-5, with TRBD1 matching over 8 bases. Trimming cost V 6 bases and J 2 bases; bases outside gene matches: 3. The CDR3 contains 14 residues. Germline CDR1 is LGHDT and CDR2 is YNNKEL (reference sequence). The chain's CDR3 is CASSQTGGNQPQHF. CDR3 DNA: TGTGCCAGCAGTCAGACAGGGGGCAATCAGCCCCAGCATTTT.

The V gene is TRBV28, the J gene TRBJ1-2; a weak D match, TRBD1 (6 bases). Germline CDR1 reads MDHEN; CDR2 reads SYDVKM. V was clipped by 6 bases and J by 6 bases, with 17 bases between them. The CDR3 has 14 amino acids. CDR3 in amino acids: CASRNGGVTHGYTF. As DNA, the CDR3 is TGTGCCAGCAGAAATGGGGGCGTCACTCATGGCTACACCTTC.

The J gene is TRBJ2-5, the V gene TRBV30; D gene ambiguous. Germline assignment: CDR1 GTSNPN and CDR2 SVGIG (reference sequence). The germline V and J ends were trimmed by 7 bases and 4 bases, with 13 bases remaining between them. This CDR3 comprises 12 residues. The CDR3 region is CASHETAETQYF. The CDR3 nucleotides read TGTGCCTCCCATGAGACGGCAGAGACCCAGTACTTC.

This clonotype occurred many times. As DNA, the CDR3 is TGTGCCAGCAGCTTAGCCACGGAAGAGACCCAGTACTTC. It is translated as CASSLATEETQYF. The chain couples TRBV11-2 to TRBJ2-5; D uncertain. Germline-derived CDR1 and CDR2 are SGHAT and FQNNGV. Trimming pared 1 base from V and 3 bases from J, leaving 6 bases between. This CDR3 contains 13 residues.

This clonotype was seen at least ten times. V and J are TRBV2 and TRBJ1-5; D possibly corresponds to TRBD1 (6 bases). Germline V gene sequence: CDR1 SNHLY, CDR2 FYNNEI. V was pared by 6 bases and J by 0 bases, with 12 bases between. The CDR3 covers 15 residues. The CDR3 protein is CASRRTANSNQPQHF. The CDR3 coding sequence is TGTGCCAGCAGAAGGACAGCGAATAGCAATCAGCCCCAGCATTTT.

The chain uses TRBV20-1 and TRBJ1-5; D is perhaps TRBD1 (6 bases). In germline, CDR1 is DFQATT, CDR2 SNEGSKA (reference sequence). The CDR3 has 19 residues. V lost 2 bases and J 0 bases, leaving 23 bases between the germline ends. CDR3 DNA sequence: TGCAGTGCTAGATCAAATCAAATCGGGGGCGTGGGTAGCAATCAGCCCCAGCATTTT. Encoded protein: CSARSNQIGGVGSNQPQHF.

This chain connects TRBV7-2 to TRBJ2-7, with 9 bases aligning to TRBD2. This CDR3 is built from 14 residues. From germline, CDR1 is SGHTA and CDR2 FQGNSA. V gave up 6 bases and J gave up 3 bases; unmatched junction bases: 6. The chain's CDR3 is CASSAGLAHYEQYF. For the CDR3, the DNA is TGTGCCAGCAGTGCGGGACTAGCCCACTACGAGCAGTACTTC.

The V gene is TRBV20-1, the J gene TRBJ1-1; no clear D. Germline V gene data show CDR1 as DFQATT and CDR2 as SNEGSKA (reference sequence). V was shortened by 3 bases and J by 8 bases, with 13 bases between the two germline ends. The CDR3 contains 12 residues. The CDR3 reads CSARGLVREAFF. Written as DNA, the CDR3 is TGCAGTGCTAGGGGTTTAGTGAGAGAAGCTTTCTTT.

The sample holds a few counts of this clonotype. The V call is TRBV3-1, the J call TRBJ1-1, with D uncertain. This CDR3 region has 13 residues. Germline V lookup: CDR1 LGHDT, CDR2 YNNKEL (reference sequence). Between the trimmed V and J ends, which lost 2 bases and 6 bases, there was a span of 10 bases. The CDR3 protein is CASSQSTGSEAFF. CDR3 nucleotides: TGTGCCAGCAGCCAATCAACGGGGTCTGAAGCTTTCTTT.

V and J are TRBV12-3 or TRBV12-4 and TRBJ1-4; TRBD1 matches 7 bases. V lost 2 bases and J lost 7; bases outside the gene matches: 7. The CDR3 length is 15 residues. The DNA of the CDR3 is TGTGCCAGCAGTTTACGCCAGGGGGAGGCTGAAAAACTGTTTTTT. Translating gives CASSLRQGEAEKLFF.

This chain links TRBV6-5 with TRBJ1-1; D remains unclear. The CDR3 has 16 amino acids. Germline V CDR1 and CDR2: MNHEY, SVGAGI. Trimming cost V 0 bases and J 1 base, with 12 bases left between them. CDR3 region: CASSYSIERTNTEAFF. As DNA, the CDR3 is TGTGCCAGCAGTTACTCGATCGAACGGACGAACACTGAAGCTTTCTTT.

The chain uses TRBV30 and TRBJ1-5; D remains unclear. Trimming removed 1 base from V and 2 bases from J, with 6 bases in between. The CDR3 is 13 amino acids. Germline CDR1 reads GTSNPN; CDR2 reads SVGIG (reference sequence). The chain's CDR3 is CAWSELGNQPQHF. CDR3 nucleotides: TGTGCCTGGAGTGAGCTCGGCAATCAGCCCCAGCATTTT.

This clonotype has ten or more counts. This rearrangement joins TRBV12-3 or TRBV12-4 to TRBJ1-6; 8 nucleotides line up with TRBD1. V lost 0 bases and J lost 7; bases outside the gene matches: 5. This CDR3 has 16 amino acids. CDR3 residues: CASSLARRGRNSPLHF. CDR3 in DNA: TGTGCCAGCAGTTTAGCCCGCAGGGGGCGGAATTCACCCCTCCACTTT.

This clonotype was recorded many times. The chain links TRBV30 to TRBJ2-7, with a weak D call TRBD1 (6 bases). V was pared by 0 bases and J by 2 bases, with 11 bases between. The CDR3 is 14 residues long. Germline CDR1 is GTSNPN and CDR2 is SVGIG (reference sequence). The CDR3 nucleotides are TGTGCCTGGAGTGTAGGGCAGGGGACCTACGAGCAGTACTTC. Its translation: CAWSVGQGTYEQYF.

To note about this clonotype: A much bigger clone sits one base away, suggesting this may be a read error. This chain links TRBV5-1 with TRBJ1-4; D might be TRBD1 (6 bases). CDR3 length: 14 residues. The germline V gene encodes CDR1 SGHRS and CDR2 YFSETQ. The chain's CDR3 is CACSQQGGNEKLFF. CDR3 coding DNA: TGCGCCTGCAGCCAACAGGGAGGGAATGAAAAACTGTTTTTT. Full variable domain (remainder filled in from reference TRBV5-1 and TRBJ1-4): KAGVTQTPRYLIKTRGQQVTLSCSPISGHRSVSWYQQTPGQGLQFLFEYFSETQRNKGNFPGRFSGRQFSNSRSEMNVSTLELGDSALYLCACSQQGGNEKLFFGSGTQLSVL.

This clonotype has only a few counts. The chain couples TRBV29-1 to TRBJ2-7, with 10 bases fitting TRBD1. After removal of 7 bases from V and 11 bases from J, the junction contained 14 bases not matched to a gene. From germline, CDR1 is SQVTM and CDR2 ANQGSEA. This CDR3 comprises 13 residues. CDR3 nucleotide sequence: TGCAGCGACCGGGACAGGGGATTTCAAGCAGAGTACTTC. Encoded protein: CSDRDRGFQAEYF.

This clonotype showed up many times. The junction differs from germline at one of its ends, possibly a read error. V and J are TRBV28 and TRBJ1-1; D uncertain. The CDR3 covers 12 residues. The germline V gene encodes CDR1 MDHEN and CDR2 SYDVKM. The CDR3 nucleotides are TGTGCCAGCAGCTTATCGAACACTGAAGCTTTCTTT. It translates to CASSLSNTEAFF. The full variable domain, in which reference TRBV28 and TRBJ1-1 provide the parts outside the CDR3, is DVKVTQSSRYLVKRTGEKVFLECVQDMDHENMFWYRQDPGLGLRLIYFSYDVKMKEKGDIPEGYSVSREKKERFSLILESASTNQTSMYLCASSLSNTEAFFGQGTRLTVV.